A single sample is the source of the 5 T cell receptor beta chains below, sequenced in a study of blood T cell repertoires in COVID-19. Using immunoSEQ multiplex PCR, the repertoire was profiled, and TCRdb retains in-frame clones only, with some absent. The sample shows under 300,000 clones, about 80% of them seen only once. Source material: peripheral blood. These receptors all stem from a man aged 30 to 39 who had recovered from COVID-19.

The chain couples TRBV20-1 to TRBJ2-3, with 9 bases that match TRBD2. The CDR3 runs to 16 residues. CDR1 DFQATT and CDR2 SNEGSKA come from the germline V gene (reference sequence). The trim removed 3 bases at V and 6 bases at J, leaving 13 bases unmatched. DNA for the CDR3: TGCAGTGCTAGTCTGCCTAGCGGGGCCCTGGGGGATACGCAGTATTTT. Encoded protein: CSASLPSGALGDTQYF.

This chain connects TRBV27 to TRBJ1-1; tentative D call: TRBD1 (6 bases). The V gene lost 7 bases and the J gene lost 5 bases, with 17 bases spanning the gap. This CDR3 has 14 amino acids. Germline lookup yields CDR1 MNHEY and CDR2 SMNVEV (reference sequence). CDR3 residues: CASKLGARGTEAFF. The CDR3 nucleotides are TGTGCCAGCAAGTTGGGGGCGAGGGGTACTGAAGCTTTCTTT.

The rearrangement uses TRBV5-1 and TRBJ2-3; D gene unclear. The CDR3 totals 11 residues. The germline V gene has CDR1 SGHRS and CDR2 YFSETQ. Trimming left V 6 bases short and J 5 bases short, with 7 bases between. The DNA of the CDR3 is TGCGCCAGCACCCTGCGAGATACGCAGTATTTT. Amino acids: CASTLRDTQYF.

This chain joins TRBV5-1 and TRBJ2-6, with a tentative D call TRBD1 (6 bases). Germline CDR1 reads SGHRS; CDR2 reads YFSETQ. Trimming took 4 bases from V and 2 from J, leaving 7 bases between them. The CDR3 totals 14 residues. The CDR3 DNA reads TGCGCCAGCAGCGGGGACACTGGGGCCAACGTCCTGACTTTC. Its translation: CASSGDTGANVLTF.

The chain recombines TRBV11-3 with TRBJ1-1, with 10 bases fitting TRBD1. The CDR3 is 15 amino acids. J was trimmed by 3 bases and V by 5 bases; bases with no gene match: 6. Looked up from germline, CDR1 is SGHNT and CDR2 is YENEEA. The CDR3 coding sequence is TGTGCCAGCAGCCCAGGACAGGGGGACTACACTGAAGCTTTCTTT. Translating it yields CASSPGQGDYTEAFF.